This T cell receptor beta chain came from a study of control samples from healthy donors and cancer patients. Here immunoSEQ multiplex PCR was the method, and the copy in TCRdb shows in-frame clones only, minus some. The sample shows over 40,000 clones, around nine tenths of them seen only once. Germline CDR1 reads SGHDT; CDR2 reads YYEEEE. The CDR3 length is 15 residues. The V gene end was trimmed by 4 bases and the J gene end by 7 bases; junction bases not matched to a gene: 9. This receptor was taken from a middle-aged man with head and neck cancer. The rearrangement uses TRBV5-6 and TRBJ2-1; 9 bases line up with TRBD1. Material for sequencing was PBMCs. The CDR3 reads CASSLAGTGPNEQFF. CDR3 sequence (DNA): TGTGCCAGCAGCCTAGCCGGGACAGGGCCGAATGAGCAGTTCTTC.